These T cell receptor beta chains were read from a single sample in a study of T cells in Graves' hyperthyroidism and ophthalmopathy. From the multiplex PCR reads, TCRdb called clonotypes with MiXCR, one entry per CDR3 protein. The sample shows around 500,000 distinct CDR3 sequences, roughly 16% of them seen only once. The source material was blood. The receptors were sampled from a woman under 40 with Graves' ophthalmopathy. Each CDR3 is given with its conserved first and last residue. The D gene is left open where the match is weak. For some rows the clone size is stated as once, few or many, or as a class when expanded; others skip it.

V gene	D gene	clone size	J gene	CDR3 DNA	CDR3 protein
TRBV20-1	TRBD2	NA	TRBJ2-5	TGCAGTGCTAGATCGGAACTAGCGGGAGAAGAGACCCAGTACTTC	CSARSELAGEETQYF
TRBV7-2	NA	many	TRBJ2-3	TGTGCCAGCAGCTTAGGAAGCCTCTCGGGAGATACGCAGTATTTT	CASSLGSLSGDTQYF
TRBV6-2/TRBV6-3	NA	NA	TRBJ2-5	TGTGCCAGCAGTTACTCGGGGATAGAGACCCAGTACTTC	CASSYSGIETQYF
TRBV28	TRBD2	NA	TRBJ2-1	TGTGCCAGCAGCCCAGCGGGAGGGTTCGTAAATGAGCAGTTCTTC	CASSPAGGFVNEQFF
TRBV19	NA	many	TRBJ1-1	TGTGCCAGTAGTATCCGATCTGTGGGGGTCACTGAAGCTTTCTTT	CASSIRSVGVTEAFF
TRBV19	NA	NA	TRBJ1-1	TGTGCCAGTAGTATAGGGACAGTGGCTTCTGAAGCTTTCTTT	CASSIGTVASEAFF
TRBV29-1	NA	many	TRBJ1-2	TGCAGCGTGATAGACAACTATGGCTACACCTTC	CSVIDNYGYTF
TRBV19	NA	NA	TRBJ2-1	TGTGCCAGTAGTAGGGATCGGGACACTCAGCAGTTCTTC	CASSRDRDTQQFF
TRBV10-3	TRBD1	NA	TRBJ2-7	TGTGCCACGTCCTCTCTTCCTGACAGGGGCGAATACGAGCAGTACTTC	CATSSLPDRGEYEQYF
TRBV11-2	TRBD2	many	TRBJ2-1	TGTGCCAGCAGCTTAGGGGCTAGCGGGAGCCTTGAGCAGTTCTTC	CASSLGASGSLEQFF
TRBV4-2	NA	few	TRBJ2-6	TGTGCCAGCAGCCAAGGAACAGGGAACTCTGGGGCCAACGTCCTGACTTTC	CASSQGTGNSGANVLTF
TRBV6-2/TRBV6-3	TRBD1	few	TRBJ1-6	TGTGCCAGCAGTTGGACAGGGGGCGCTTCACCCCTCCACTTT	CASSWTGGASPLHF
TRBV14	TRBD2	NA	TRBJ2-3	TGTGCCAGCAGCCAAGATCGGGACGGTAGAGCGGGGTATAGCACAGATACGCAGTATTTT	CASSQDRDGRAGYSTDTQYF
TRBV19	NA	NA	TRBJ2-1	TGTGCCAGTATGGTTACGGGATCTGTCAACTACAATGAGCAGTTCTTC	CASMVTGSVNYNEQFF
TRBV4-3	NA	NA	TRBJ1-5	TGCGCCAGCAGCTTAGACCGGGATAGCAATCAGCCCCAGCATTTT	CASSLDRDSNQPQHF
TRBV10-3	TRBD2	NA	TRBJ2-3	TGTGCCGCCGAGGGCGGGAGGAAACCTTCTAGCACAGATACGCAGTATTTT	CAAEGGRKPSSTDTQYF
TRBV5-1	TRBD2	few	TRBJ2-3	TGCGCCAGCAGCATACTAGCGGATAGCACAGATACGCAGTATTTT	CASSILADSTDTQYF
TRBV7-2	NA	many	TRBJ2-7	TGTGCCAGCAGCGGGAGGCAGGGCCACGAGCAGTACTTC	CASSGRQGHEQYF
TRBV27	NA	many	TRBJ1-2	TGTGCCAGCAGTTTATTTGCAGGGGATGGCTACACCTTC	CASSLFAGDGYTF
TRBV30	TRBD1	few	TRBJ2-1	TGTGCCTGGAGTGCCTCCTCCGGGACAGGGACATTATACAATGAGCAGTTCTTC	CAWSASSGTGTLYNEQFF
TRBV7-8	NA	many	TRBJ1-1	TGTGCCAGCAGAGGGGAGGGGAGGAACACTGAAGCTTTCTTT	CASRGEGRNTEAFF
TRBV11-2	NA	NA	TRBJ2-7	TGTGCCAGCAGCTTCTTACAGGGCTACGAGCAGTACTTC	CASSFLQGYEQYF
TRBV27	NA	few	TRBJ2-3	TGTGCCAGCAGCTCGGGACTTTTTTCCGGAGATACGCAGTATTTT	CASSSGLFSGDTQYF
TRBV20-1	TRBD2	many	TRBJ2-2	TGCAGTGCCGACGACGGACTAGCGGGAGCGAACACCGGGGAGCTGTTTTTT	CSADDGLAGANTGELFF
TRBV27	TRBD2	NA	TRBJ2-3	TGTGCCAGCAAAATTGGGGGGGGCACAGATACGCAGTATTTT	CASKIGGGTDTQYF